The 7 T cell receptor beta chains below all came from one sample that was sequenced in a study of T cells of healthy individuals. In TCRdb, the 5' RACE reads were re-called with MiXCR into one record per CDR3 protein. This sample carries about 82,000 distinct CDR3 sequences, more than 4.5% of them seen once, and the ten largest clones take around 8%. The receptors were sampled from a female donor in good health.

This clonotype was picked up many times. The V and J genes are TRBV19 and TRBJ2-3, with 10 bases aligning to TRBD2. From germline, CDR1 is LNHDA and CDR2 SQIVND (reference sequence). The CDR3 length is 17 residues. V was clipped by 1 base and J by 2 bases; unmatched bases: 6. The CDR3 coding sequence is TGTGCCAGTAGTATAGGGTGGACTAGCGGTCCCACAGATACGCAGTATTTT. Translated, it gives CASSIGWTSGPTDTQYF.

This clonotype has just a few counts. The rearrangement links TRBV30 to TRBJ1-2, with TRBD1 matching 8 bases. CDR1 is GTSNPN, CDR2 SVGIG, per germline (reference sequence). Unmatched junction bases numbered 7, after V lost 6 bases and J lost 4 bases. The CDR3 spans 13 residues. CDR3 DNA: TGTGCCTGCCGGACAGGGCTACTCTATGGCTACACCTTC. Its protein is CACRTGLLYGYTF.

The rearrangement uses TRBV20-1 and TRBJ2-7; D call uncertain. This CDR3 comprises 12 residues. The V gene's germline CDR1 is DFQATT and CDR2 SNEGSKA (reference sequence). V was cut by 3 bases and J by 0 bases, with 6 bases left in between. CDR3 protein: CSARFISYEQYF. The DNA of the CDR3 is TGCAGTGCTAGGTTTATCTCCTACGAGCAGTACTTC.

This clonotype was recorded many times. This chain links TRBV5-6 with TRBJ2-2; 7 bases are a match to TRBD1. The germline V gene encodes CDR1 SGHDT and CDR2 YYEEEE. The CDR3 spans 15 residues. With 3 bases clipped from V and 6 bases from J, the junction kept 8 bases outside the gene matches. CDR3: CASSYPGQSAGELFF. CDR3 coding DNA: TGTGCCAGCAGCTATCCGGGACAGAGTGCCGGGGAGCTGTTTTTT.

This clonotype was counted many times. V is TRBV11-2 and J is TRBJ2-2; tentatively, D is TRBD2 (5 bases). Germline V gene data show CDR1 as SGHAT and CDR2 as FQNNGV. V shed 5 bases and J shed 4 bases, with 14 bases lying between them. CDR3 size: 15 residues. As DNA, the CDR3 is TGTGCCAGCAGCCTCCCACGGGGTTTCACCGGGGAGCTGTTTTTT. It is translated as CASSLPRGFTGELFF.

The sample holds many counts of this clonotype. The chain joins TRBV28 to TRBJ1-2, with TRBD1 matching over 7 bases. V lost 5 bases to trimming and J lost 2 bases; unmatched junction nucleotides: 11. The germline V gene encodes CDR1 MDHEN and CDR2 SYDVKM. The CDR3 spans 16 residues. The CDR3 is CASSTITQGRNYGYTF. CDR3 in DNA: TGTGCCAGCAGTACAATAACACAGGGGCGGAACTATGGCTACACCTTC.

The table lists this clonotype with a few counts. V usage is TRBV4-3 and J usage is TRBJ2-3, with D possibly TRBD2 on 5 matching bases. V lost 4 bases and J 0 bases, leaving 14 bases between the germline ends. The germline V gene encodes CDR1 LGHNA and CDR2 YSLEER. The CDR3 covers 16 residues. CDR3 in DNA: TGCGCCAGCAGCCCGGACTCCCGAGGGAGCACAGATACGCAGTATTTT. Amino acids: CASSPDSRGSTDTQYF.